This TCR beta chain emerged from a study of shared clonotypes between healthy human individuals. Study-level background: The donor group consisted of two women and a few men, aged 18 to 49.

Original methodology: Filtering differed because ImmunoSEQ produced junction-only sequences that carried no quality scores. Measured with immunoSEQ multiplex PCR; TCRdb has only the in-frame clones, and not every one. That table supplies the V and J calls and clone size; D and trimming were determined from the DNA. The table lists more than 850,000 clones, about four fifths of them singletons, with approximately 0.56% in the top ten. Recent acute infections and vaccinations were absent in the healthy HIV-negative adult donors. A note on this clone: Its antigen is not identified.

Regarding the study as a whole: In contrast to clonotypes shared by all four donors, non-shared clonotypes had lower generation probabilities.

CDR3 length equals 15 residues. In germline, CDR1 is LGHNA, CDR2 YSLEER. Trimming took off 1 base at V and 4 bases at J, with 13 bases between the two ends. This chain joins TRBV4-3 and TRBJ1-1; D call uncertain. The sample comprised memory CD4+ T cells from PBMCs. Subset reported: CD45RA-negative fraction. The TCR sequence derives from a man between 18 and 29 years old in good health. Some clones in this sample may be carry-over from other donors' samples. The CDR3 is CASSQGPLLGTEAFF. For the CDR3, the DNA is TGCGCCAGCAGCCAAGGTCCCCTTCTGGGCACTGAAGCTTTCTTT.